Listed here are 14 T cell receptor beta chains from one sample, sequenced in a study of blood T cell repertoires in COVID-19. Clones were read by immunoSEQ multiplex PCR, and TCRdb kept only the in-frame ones, dropping some. The sample yields some 140,000 clones, roughly 78% seen once. The material sequenced was peripheral blood. The receptor source for this set is a man in his sixties with acute or convalescent COVID-19.

The V call is TRBV6-2 or TRBV6-3, the J call TRBJ1-2; no clear D gene. CDR3 length: 12 amino acids. Looked up from germline, CDR1 is MNHEY and CDR2 is SVGEGT. V lost 4 bases and J 4 bases, leaving 7 bases between the germline ends. Here the CDR3 DNA reads TGTGCCAGCAGTTCTCCGGTCTATGGCTACACCTTC. Translation: CASSSPVYGYTF.

The rearrangement uses TRBV6-1 and TRBJ1-2; weak D call: TRBD1 (5 bases). Trimming pared 5 bases from V and 7 bases from J, leaving 14 bases between. The germline gives CDR1 MNHNS, CDR2 SASEGT. The CDR3 runs to 13 residues. CDR3: CASSPGGVGGYTF. In nucleotides, the CDR3 is TGTGCCAGCAGTCCCGGAGGGGTAGGTGGCTACACCTTC.

The rearrangement links TRBV7-5 to TRBJ2-7; the table assigns TRBD2, which was not confirmed against the DNA. TRBV7-5 is listed as a pseudogene. The CDR3 has 21 amino acids. The CDR3 protein is CARSSTSTRLAGVRSSYEQYF. Here the CDR3 DNA reads TGTGCCAGAAGCTCCACAAGCACTCGACTAGCGGGAGTCCGGAGCTCCTACGAGCAGTACTTC.

The chain joins TRBV28 to TRBJ2-7, with 10 bases lining up with TRBD1. V trimming: 5 bases; J trimming: 6 bases; junction bases outside the gene matches: 10. This CDR3 has 15 amino acids. The germline CDR1 and CDR2 sequences are MDHEN and SYDVKM. CDR3 loop: CASSSPGQGSPEQYF. CDR3 sequence (DNA): TGTGCCAGCAGTAGTCCGGGACAGGGGTCCCCCGAGCAGTACTTC.

The genes are TRBV7-3 and TRBJ2-2; D possibly corresponds to TRBD2 (5 bases). CDR3 length: 14 residues. Trimming cost V 4 bases and J 2 bases, with 8 bases left between them. Germline lookup yields CDR1 SGHTA and CDR2 FQGTGA. The CDR3 spells CASSSGFNTGELFF. CDR3 DNA sequence: TGTGCCAGCAGCTCGGGATTTAACACCGGGGAGCTGTTTTTT.

The genes are TRBV30 and TRBJ1-5; 7 bases fit TRBD1. The CDR3 has 14 residues. V was pared by 3 bases and J by 6 bases, with 8 bases of the junction left unmatched. Germline V gene data show CDR1 as GTSNPN and CDR2 as SVGIG (reference sequence). The CDR3, as DNA: TGTGCCTGGAGAATAGGACAGGCGGGTCAGCCCCAGCATTTT. Its protein product is CAWRIGQAGQPQHF.

The chain carries TRBV5-6 and TRBJ2-1; 7 nucleotides align to TRBD1. The length of the CDR3 is 14 residues. V shed 4 bases, J shed 8 bases, and the junction held 9 bases outside the gene matches. Germline CDR1 and CDR2: SGHDT and YYEEEE. The CDR3 DNA follows: TGTGCCAGCAGCACTACAGGGGCGGTAGATGAGCAGTTCTTC. Protein product: CASSTTGAVDEQFF.

V usage is TRBV6-1 and J usage is TRBJ2-1, with D possibly being TRBD2 (7 bases). The CDR3 sequence is 13 residues long. CDR1 and CDR2 from the germline V gene are MNHNS and SASEGT. The V end was cut by 3 bases, the J end by 9 bases, with 12 bases between. CDR3 DNA: TGTGCCAGCAGTGATCGGGGAGGGGGTGAGCAGTTCTTC. Amino acid sequence: CASSDRGGGEQFF.

This rearrangement joins TRBV23-1 to TRBJ1-3, with 8 bases fitting TRBD1. TRBV23-1 is labeled an ORF, and its function is uncertain. The CDR3 length is 16 residues. V lost 3 bases and J lost 4; bases outside the gene matches: 8. The CDR3 DNA sequence: TGCGCCAGCAGTCACCCGGACAGGGAAGAAGGAAACACCATATATTTT. This encodes CASSHPDREEGNTIYF.

The CDR3 region is CASSPRPQLNTEAFF. The CDR3 nucleotides read TGTGCCAGCTCACCCAGGCCCCAACTGAACACTGAAGCTTTCTTT. The rearrangement joins TRBV18 to TRBJ1-1; D is undetermined. The CDR3 extends over 15 amino acids. V lost 3 bases and J lost 0, with 11 bases in between. Germline V CDR1 and CDR2: KGHSH, LQKENI.

V gene TRBV9 combines with J gene TRBJ1-4, with 7 nucleotides matching TRBD1. Germline V lookup: CDR1 SGDLS, CDR2 YYNGEE. The CDR3 covers 17 residues. V lost 3 bases and J lost 2; bases outside the gene matches: 10. The CDR3 region has the DNA TGTGCCAGCAGCGAGTCGACAGGGTGGGAGACTAATGAAAAACTGTTTTTT. Translating it yields CASSESTGWETNEKLFF.

The V gene is TRBV18, the J gene TRBJ2-1; D is possibly TRBD1 (7 bases). V dropped 3 bases and J dropped 10 bases, with 19 bases sitting between them. The CDR3 spans 15 residues. In germline, CDR1 is KGHSH, CDR2 LQKENI. The CDR3 DNA is TGTGCCAGCTCACCCGACAGGGTGGGACTCGGGGAGCAGTTCTTC. Translation gives CASSPDRVGLGEQFF.

J is TRBJ1-2 and V is TRBV27; D gene uncertain. Germline assignment: CDR1 MNHEY and CDR2 SMNVEV (reference sequence). V gave up 4 bases and J gave up 8 bases, with 17 bases separating them. This CDR3 contains 14 residues. CDR3 protein: CASSSVLAGGGYTF. For the CDR3, the DNA is TGTGCCAGCAGTTCCGTGCTCGCGGGTGGCGGCTACACCTTC.

CDR3 in DNA: TGCGCCAGCAGCCAAGGACAGGGGTTGAGCACTGAAGCTTTCTTT. This sequence encodes CASSQGQGLSTEAFF. V gene TRBV4-1 combines with J gene TRBJ1-1; 8 bases are a match to TRBD1. The CDR3 totals 15 residues. V lost 1 base to trimming and J lost 4 bases; unmatched junction nucleotides: 5. Germline V gene data show CDR1 as MGHRA and CDR2 as YSYEKL.